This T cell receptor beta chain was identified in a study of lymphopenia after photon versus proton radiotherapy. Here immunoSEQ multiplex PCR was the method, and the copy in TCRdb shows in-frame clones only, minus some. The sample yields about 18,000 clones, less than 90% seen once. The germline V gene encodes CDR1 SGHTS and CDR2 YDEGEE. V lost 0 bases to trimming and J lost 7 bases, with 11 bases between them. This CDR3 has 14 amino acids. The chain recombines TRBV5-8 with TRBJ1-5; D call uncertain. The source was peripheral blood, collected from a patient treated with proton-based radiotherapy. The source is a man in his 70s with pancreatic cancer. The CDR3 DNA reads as TGTGCCAGCAGCTTGGTGCGGGTTAACCAGCCCCAGCATTTT. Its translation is CASSLVRVNQPQHF. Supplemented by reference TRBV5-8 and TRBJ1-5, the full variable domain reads EAGVTQSPTHLIKTRGQQATLRCSPISGHTSVYWYQQALGLGLQFLLWYDEGEERNRGNFPPRFSGRQFPNYSSELNVNALELEDSALYLCASSLVRVNQPQHFGDGTRLSIL.